This TCR beta chain was captured in a study of blood T cells in healthy people across ages. Study-wide results and caveats: Diversity estimated from one million T cells was considered an underestimate.

This CDR3 is 14 amino acids long. With 2 bases clipped from V and 3 bases from J, the junction kept 3 bases outside the gene matches. Germline CDR1 is MGHRA and CDR2 is YSYEKL. Turning to this clonotype: Antigen specificity is unknown.

Together with a sample-barcoded 5' primer, a J-beta primer mix was included in a second PCR lasting 7 to 11 cycles. Using its own MiXCR run on the 5' RACE reads, TCRdb lists one record per CDR3 protein. This table has about 640,000 distinct CDR3 sequences, roughly 50% appearing once. This receptor was taken from a man aged 55 to 69 in good health. Sequenced material: blood. The J gene is TRBJ2-5, the V gene TRBV4-1; 7 bases agree with TRBD1. The CDR3 coding sequence is TGCGCCAGCAGCCAAACAGGGGTGGAAGAGACCCAGTACTTC. Its translation is CASSQTGVEETQYF.